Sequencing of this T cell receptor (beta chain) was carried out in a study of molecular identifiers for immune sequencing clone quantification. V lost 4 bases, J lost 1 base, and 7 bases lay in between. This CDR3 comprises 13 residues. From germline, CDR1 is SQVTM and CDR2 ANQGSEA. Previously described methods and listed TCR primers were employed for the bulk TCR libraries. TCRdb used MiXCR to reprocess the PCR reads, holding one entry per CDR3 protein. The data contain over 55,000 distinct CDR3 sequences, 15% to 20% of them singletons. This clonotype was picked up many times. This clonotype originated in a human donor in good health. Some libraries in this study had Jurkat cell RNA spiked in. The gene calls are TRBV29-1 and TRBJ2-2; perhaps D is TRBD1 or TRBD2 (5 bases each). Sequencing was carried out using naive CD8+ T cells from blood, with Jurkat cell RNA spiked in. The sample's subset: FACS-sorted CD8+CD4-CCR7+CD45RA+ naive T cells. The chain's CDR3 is CSVGDENTGELFF. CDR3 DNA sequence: TGCAGCGTTGGGGACGAGAACACCGGGGAGCTGTTTTTT.